The 32 T cell receptor beta chains listed next were all sequenced from one sample in a study of blood T cell repertoires in COVID-19. Clones were sequenced by immunoSEQ multiplex PCR, and TCRdb holds only the in-frame ones, with some missing. The sample lists approximately 140,000 clones, 65% to 90% seen once, with about 3.5% in the top ten. What was sequenced was peripheral blood. The source of these receptors is a man between 65 and 85 years old with acute or convalescent COVID-19.

The rearrangement links TRBV27 to TRBJ1-4, with 8 bases identical to TRBD1. CDR1 and CDR2 from the germline V gene are MNHEY and SMNVEV (reference sequence). This CDR3 has 16 residues. The ends lost 6 bases at V and 8 bases at J; junction bases unmatched: 14. The CDR3 reads CASRGKRQGTSEKLFF. In DNA, the CDR3 is TGTGCCAGCAGGGGAAAAAGACAGGGGACGTCGGAAAAACTGTTTTTT.

This clone has a single count. The chain recombines TRBV18 with TRBJ2-2, with TRBD2 as a possible D gene (5 bases). The V gene's germline CDR1 is KGHSH and CDR2 LQKENI. V dropped 3 bases and J dropped 0 bases, with 8 bases sitting between them. CDR3 length: 15 residues. CDR3 bases: TGTGCCAGCTCACCGTCAGCGGCGAACACCGGGGAGCTGTTTTTT. Translated: CASSPSAANTGELFF.

This clone was counted only a few times. The V gene is TRBV7-3, the J gene TRBJ1-2, with D possibly matching TRBD1 (6 bases). Trimming took off 2 bases at V and 5 bases at J, with 18 bases between the two ends. The germline CDR1 and CDR2 sequences are SGHTA and FQGTGA. The length of the CDR3 is 16 residues. In nucleotides, the CDR3 is TGTGCCAGCAGCTTAGCTGGGGGAGGGGGTATATATGGCTACACCTTC. Protein sequence: CASSLAGGGGIYGYTF.

The genes are TRBV3-1 (or the pseudogene TRBV3-2) and TRBJ2-7, with D possibly being TRBD1 (6 bases). Germline values: CDR1 LGHDT, CDR2 YNNKEL (reference sequence). Trimming cost V 0 bases and J 6 bases, with 15 bases left between them. CDR3 size: 15 residues. CDR3 residues: CASSQDTSRGGEQYF. CDR3 bases: TGTGCCAGCAGCCAAGATACCTCCAGGGGTGGCGAGCAGTACTTC.

This clone has only a few counts. The J gene is TRBJ1-1, the V gene TRBV5-5; D is unclear. Germline values: CDR1 SGHKS, CDR2 YYEKEE (reference sequence). This CDR3 is 14 amino acids long. The ends were cut back, 0 bases at V and 3 bases at J, with 9 bases in the middle. CDR3 region: CASSLALGDTEAFF. CDR3 DNA: TGTGCCAGCAGCTTGGCCCTGGGAGACACTGAAGCTTTCTTT.

The CDR3 DNA reads TGTGCCAGCTCCCTTTACTGGTCCACTGAAGCTTTCTTT. Protein product: CASSLYWSTEAFF. This rearrangement joins TRBV18 to TRBJ1-1; no reliable D call. From germline, CDR1 is KGHSH and CDR2 LQKENI. The CDR3 is made up of 13 amino acids. The germline V and J ends were trimmed by 6 bases and 4 bases, with 12 bases remaining between them.

This chain connects TRBV6-6 to TRBJ2-2; 10 positions match TRBD1. The CDR3 runs to 15 residues. The germline CDR1 and CDR2 sequences are MNHNY and SVGAGI (reference sequence). The trim removed 6 bases at V and 4 bases at J, leaving 5 bases unmatched. Here the CDR3 reads CASSHWTGGTGELFF. The CDR3 DNA follows: TGTGCCAGCAGCCACTGGACAGGGGGCACCGGGGAGCTGTTTTTT.

The rearrangement uses TRBV18 and TRBJ2-7; 10 bases are shared with TRBD1. The CDR3 is 15 residues long. The ends lost 0 bases at V and 6 bases at J; junction bases unmatched: 5. The germline V gene encodes CDR1 KGHSH and CDR2 LQKENI. As DNA, the CDR3 is TGTGCCAGCTCACCACCCATTGGGACAGGGGTCGAGCAGTACTTC. Its protein is CASSPPIGTGVEQYF.

This rearrangement joins TRBV28 to TRBJ2-4, with 11 nucleotides matching TRBD2. V shed 7 bases, J shed 5 bases, and the junction held 4 bases outside the gene matches. Germline CDR1 MDHEN, CDR2 SYDVKM. The CDR3 loop spans 14 amino acids. DNA for the CDR3: TGTGCCAGCAAGACGGGACTAGCGGAAAACATTCAGTACTTC. This translates into CASKTGLAENIQYF.

The V gene is TRBV18, the J gene TRBJ1-5; 7 bases are a match to TRBD1. V lost 3 bases and J lost 4; bases outside the gene matches: 3. CDR1 KGHSH and CDR2 LQKENI come from the germline V gene. The CDR3 totals 14 residues. CDR3: CASSPGTENQPQHF. The CDR3 DNA reads as TGTGCCAGCTCACCTGGGACAGAAAATCAGCCCCAGCATTTT. Full variable domain (rest looked up from reference TRBV18 and TRBJ1-5): NAGVMQNPRHLVRRRGQEARLRCSPMKGHSHVYWYRQLPEEGLKFMVYLQKENIIDESGMPKERFSAEFPKEGPSILRIQQVVRGDSAAYFCASSPGTENQPQHFGDGTRLSIL.

The chain employs TRBV28 and TRBJ2-7; TRBD2 matches at 7 bases. This CDR3 contains 15 residues. Looked up from germline, CDR1 is MDHEN and CDR2 is SYDVKM. After removal of 6 bases from V and 3 bases from J, the junction contained 11 bases not matched to a gene. The CDR3 nucleotides read TGTGCCAGCAGAAACAGCGGGGACGCGGACTACGAGCAGTACTTC. Its translation: CASRNSGDADYEQYF.

The chain employs TRBV7-9 and TRBJ2-3, with TRBD2 identical over 9 bases. The germline gives CDR1 SEHNR, CDR2 FQNEAQ (reference sequence). This CDR3 comprises 16 residues. The ends lost 5 bases at V and 0 bases at J; junction bases unmatched: 6. The CDR3 is CASSDRLAASTDTQYF. The CDR3 nucleotides read TGTGCCAGCAGCGATCGACTAGCGGCTAGCACAGATACGCAGTATTTT.

This clone was detected once. The rearrangement joins TRBV12-3 or TRBV12-4 to TRBJ1-2, with D possibly matching TRBD1 (6 bases). There are 12 residues in the CDR3. The ends were cut back, 2 bases at V and 8 bases at J, with 9 bases in the middle. CDR3: CASSLTGKGYTF. In DNA form, the CDR3 reads TGTGCCAGCAGTTTAACAGGGAAGGGCTACACCTTC.

V usage is TRBV10-1 and J usage is TRBJ1-1; D gene uncertain. Germline-derived CDR1 and CDR2 are WNHNN and SYGVQD (reference sequence). Trimming pared 6 bases from V and 4 bases from J, leaving 9 bases between. The CDR3 covers 12 residues. The CDR3 DNA is TGCGCCAGCAGCCCTGAGCGCACTGAAGCTTTCTTT. This sequence encodes CASSPERTEAFF.

CDR3 nucleotide sequence: TGTGCCAGCAGTGATTCGGGACTAGCGGGAGACTCCTACGAGCAGTACTTC. Its protein is CASSDSGLAGDSYEQYF. The chain recombines TRBV2 with TRBJ2-7; 14 bases are shared with TRBD2. This CDR3 has 17 residues. CDR1 SNHLY and CDR2 FYNNEI come from the germline V gene. The V segment lost 3 bases and the J segment 0 bases; nucleotides outside the gene matches: 4.

The V call is TRBV6-2 or TRBV6-3, the J call TRBJ2-1; TRBD2 agrees at 13 bases. CDR1 and CDR2 from the germline V gene are MNHEY and SVGEGT. V was pared by 4 bases and J by 15 bases, with 3 bases of the junction left unmatched. This CDR3 region has 12 residues. The DNA for the CDR3 is TGTGCCAGCAGTTTCGGGACTAGCGGGGTGTTCTTC. Translating gives CASSFGTSGVFF.

The genes are TRBV7-9 and TRBJ1-5; 12 nucleotides agree with TRBD1. Germline V gene lookup returns CDR1 SEHNR and CDR2 FQNEAQ (reference sequence). After removal of 0 bases from V and 0 bases from J, the junction contained 3 bases not matched to a gene. This CDR3 comprises 18 residues. The DNA for the CDR3 is TGTGCCAGCAGCTTAGCAGGGACAGGGGGCTATAGCAATCAGCCCCAGCATTTT. It encodes CASSLAGTGGYSNQPQHF.

This rearrangement joins TRBV28 to TRBJ2-7; 8 bases fit TRBD2. The V gene end was trimmed by 6 bases and the J gene end by 0 bases; junction bases not matched to a gene: 4. From germline, CDR1 is MDHEN and CDR2 SYDVKM. The CDR3 totals 14 residues. CDR3 loop: CASSRGGISYEQYF. CDR3 bases: TGTGCCAGCAGCCGGGGGGGGATCTCCTACGAGCAGTACTTC.

The chain couples TRBV19 to TRBJ1-6, with 8 bases fitting TRBD1. CDR3 length equals 15 residues. V shed 4 bases, J shed 8 bases, and the junction held 7 bases outside the gene matches. Germline V CDR1 and CDR2: LNHDA, SQIVND (reference sequence). This CDR3 reads CASSTTGVGDSPLHF. The CDR3 DNA sequence: TGTGCCAGTAGTACGACAGGGGTAGGGGATTCACCCCTCCACTTT.

The chain is built from TRBV6-6 and TRBJ1-1, with D possibly being TRBD1 (6 bases). The CDR3 totals 16 residues. CDR1 is MNHNY, CDR2 SVGAGI, per germline (reference sequence). Trimming pared 8 bases from V and 0 bases from J, leaving 19 bases between. In DNA, the CDR3 is TGTGCCAGCTCCGGGGACACCTCTGCCCTGAACACTGAAGCTTTCTTT. Residues: CASSGDTSALNTEAFF.

The V and J genes are TRBV5-6 and TRBJ1-2; 8 nucleotides agree with TRBD1. Germline V gene data show CDR1 as SGHDT and CDR2 as YYEEEE. V dropped 4 bases and J dropped 7; count of bases not matched to a gene: 6. There are 13 residues in the CDR3. CDR3 in amino acids: CASSAGQGFGYTF. The CDR3 DNA reads as TGTGCCAGCAGCGCCGGACAGGGTTTTGGCTACACCTTC.

This chain connects TRBV6-5 to TRBJ1-1, with a possible D match to TRBD1 (6 bases). The V end lost 4 bases, the J end lost 1 base, and 10 bases lay between the germline ends. The CDR3 length is 14 residues. Looked up from germline, CDR1 is MNHEY and CDR2 is SVGAGI. CDR3 amino acids: CASSSLTGNTEAFF. CDR3 nucleotide sequence: TGTGCCAGCAGTTCCTTGACAGGGAACACTGAAGCTTTCTTT.

This rearrangement joins TRBV4-1 to TRBJ2-1; the D is unclear. CDR3 length: 15 residues. Per the germline V gene, CDR1 is MGHRA and CDR2 is YSYEKL. V lost 5 bases, J lost 0 bases, and 11 bases lay in between. The DNA for the CDR3 is TGCGCCAGCAGCTATCAGGAACGCTCCTACAATGAGCAGTTCTTC. This translates into CASSYQERSYNEQFF.

J is TRBJ2-5 and V is TRBV5-1, with 9 bases identical to TRBD1. In germline, CDR1 is SGHRS, CDR2 YFSETQ. The V segment lost 1 base and the J segment 3 bases; nucleotides outside the gene matches: 7. The CDR3 spans 16 residues. The CDR3 loop reads CASSLLGTGLEETQYF. CDR3 coding DNA: TGCGCCAGCAGCTTGCTCGGGACAGGGTTGGAAGAGACCCAGTACTTC. Based on the CDR3 plus reference TRBV5-1 and TRBJ2-5, the full variable domain is KAGVTQTPRYLIKTRGQQVTLSCSPISGHRSVSWYQQTPGQGLQFLFEYFSETQRNKGNFPGRFSGRQFSNSRSEMNVSTLELGDSALYLCASSLLGTGLEETQYFGPGTRLLVL.

The chain uses TRBV5-6 and TRBJ2-1; TRBD1 might be the D (5 bases). The germline V gene encodes CDR1 SGHDT and CDR2 YYEEEE. The germline V and J ends were trimmed by 4 bases and 1 base, with 12 bases remaining between them. This CDR3 is 15 amino acids long. The CDR3 reads CASSRSGSSYNEQFF. CDR3 DNA sequence: TGTGCCAGCAGCCGTTCAGGGTCATCCTACAATGAGCAGTTCTTC. Full variable domain (remainder filled in from reference TRBV5-6 and TRBJ2-1): DAGVTQSPTHLIKTRGQQVTLRCSPKSGHDTVSWYQQALGQGPQFIFQYYEEEERQRGNFPDRFSGHQFPNYSSELNVNALLLGDSALYLCASSRSGSSYNEQFFGPGTRLTVL.

V and J are TRBV6-2 or TRBV6-3 and TRBJ2-2; no firm D call. Trimming left V 5 bases short and J 0 bases short, with 7 bases between. CDR3 length equals 14 residues. Germline V CDR1 and CDR2: MNHEY, SVGEGT. The DNA of the CDR3 is TGTGCCAGCAGTCAAATTCCGAACACCGGGGAGCTGTTTTTT. Translating it yields CASSQIPNTGELFF.

The chain is built from TRBV29-1 and TRBJ2-1, with D perhaps matching TRBD2 (6 bases). Per the germline V gene, CDR1 is SQVTM and CDR2 is ANQGSEA. This CDR3 has 11 amino acids. Trimming cost V 7 bases and J 7 bases, with 11 bases left between them. In DNA, the CDR3 is TGCAGCGCCGGGGGTCAGAATGAGCAGTTCTTC. It encodes CSAGGQNEQFF.

V and J are TRBV7-2 and TRBJ2-2; TRBD2 matches at 11 bases. CDR1 and CDR2 (germline): SGHTA, FQGNSA. The CDR3 loop spans 17 amino acids. Trimming at V came to 5 bases and at J to 6 bases, leaving 11 bases not matched to a gene. DNA of the CDR3: TGTGCCAGCAGCCCCTCGCCTAGCGGGAGGAGGGCCGGGGAGCTGTTTTTT. Translating gives CASSPSPSGRRAGELFF.

The rearrangement joins TRBV5-8 to TRBJ1-4; 7 positions match TRBD1. Germline V gene lookup returns CDR1 SGHTS and CDR2 YDEGEE. J was trimmed by 4 bases and V by 4 bases; bases with no gene match: 4. The CDR3 loop spans 14 amino acids. This CDR3 reads CASSLGQLNEKLFF. In DNA, the CDR3 is TGTGCCAGCAGCCTGGGACAGCTTAATGAAAAACTGTTTTTT.

V gene TRBV6-5 combines with J gene TRBJ2-3; 11 bases line up with TRBD2. Per the germline V gene, CDR1 is MNHEY and CDR2 is SVGAGI. CDR3 size: 15 residues. Unmatched junction bases numbered 5, after V lost 7 bases and J lost 2 bases. CDR3 sequence reads: CASTLAGGLTDTQYF. The CDR3 DNA follows: TGTGCCAGCACCCTAGCGGGGGGACTCACAGATACGCAGTATTTT.

Only a few counts were recorded for this clone. The chain carries TRBV5-1 and TRBJ2-7; perhaps TRBD1 as D (6 bases). The V and J ends lost 0 bases and 4 bases respectively, with 20 bases between them. The CDR3 runs 17 residues. Per germline, CDR1 SGHRS and CDR2 YFSETQ. The CDR3 here is CASSLERQGPVGYEQYF. DNA of the CDR3: TGCGCCAGCAGCTTGGAGAGGCAGGGGCCCGTTGGGTACGAGCAGTACTTC.

The chain has TRBV7-2 and TRBJ1-1, with D possibly TRBD1 on 5 matching bases. Trimming pared 0 bases from V and 5 bases from J, leaving 13 bases between. The CDR3 is 15 residues long. From germline, CDR1 is SGHTA and CDR2 FQGNSA. The CDR3 protein is CASSLAGGGGTEAFF. CDR3 in DNA: TGTGCCAGCAGCTTAGCGGGGGGTGGTGGTACTGAAGCTTTCTTT. The complete variable domain, with remaining parts taken from reference TRBV7-2 and TRBJ1-1, reads GAGVSQSPSNKVTEKGKDVELRCDPISGHTALYWYRQSLGQGLEFLIYFQGNSAPDKSGLPSDRFSAERTGGSVSTLTIQRTQQEDSAVYLCASSLAGGGGTEAFFGQGTRLTVV.